These T cell receptor beta chains were read from a single sample in a study of blood T cell repertoires in COVID-19. Here immunoSEQ multiplex PCR was the method, and the copy in TCRdb shows in-frame clones only, minus some. The sample contains about 130,000 clones, approximately 88% of which appear only once. Sequenced input: peripheral blood. These receptors all stem from an older man with active COVID-19. The conserved cysteine and the conserved F or W are not part of the CDR3 here.

TRBJ2-3,14,TRBV10-3,AISEPRTHAGDTQY
TRBJ2-1,14,TRBV10-2,ASSESPLTINNEQF
TRBJ2-3,15,TRBV5-6,ASSLGLAGEKIGTQY
TRBJ2-4,13,TRBV15,ATSRDAGTKNIQY
TRBJ1-6,14,TRBV6-6,ASSRADGSLASPLH
TRBJ1-1,11,TRBV6-5,ASSQTGEAEAF
TRBJ2-4,14,TRBV27,ASSWGGGVTKNIQY
TRBJ1-6,13,TRBV9,ASSAGQGLNSPLH
TRBJ1-3,13,TRBV28,ASTRTAASGNTIY
TRBJ2-1,12,TRBV3-1/TRBV3-2,ASSQELEGREQF
TRBJ2-5,9,TRBV7-6,ASSYKETQY
TRBJ2-2,12,TRBV15,ATSRDPTTGELF
TRBJ2-1,12,TRBV5-4,ASSLGQGYNEQF
TRBJ2-5,13,TRBV9,ASSASSGRLETQY
TRBJ2-1,11,TRBV11-1,ASSLREEAEQF
TRBJ1-1,14,TRBV27,ASSLTRTGGGTEAF
TRBJ2-1,12,TRBV27,ASSSRRFYNEQF
TRBJ2-7,14,TRBV6-5,ASSYSTGTGGYEQY
TRBJ2-7,12,TRBV3-1/TRBV3-2,ASSLRGGGYEQY
TRBJ2-1,13,TRBV9,ASSLGQGRVNEQF
TRBJ2-1,13,TRBV19,ASKQAGVVYNEQF
TRBJ2-5,14,TRBV7-9,ASSLGLVGGTQTQY
TRBJ2-2,14,TRBV9,ASSPRGGLNTGELF
TRBJ2-7,11,TRBV5-1,ASSPGQALEQY
TRBJ1-5,12,TRBV9,ASSAGTGIQPQH
TRBJ2-1,15,TRBV10-3,AISDTLGGKVVNEQF
TRBJ2-1,14,TRBV7-3,ASSSQPLAGDNEQF
TRBJ2-7,12,TRBV24-1,ATSDAGRGYEQY
TRBJ2-2,16,TRBV6-6,ASSPTSGRAGTVRELF